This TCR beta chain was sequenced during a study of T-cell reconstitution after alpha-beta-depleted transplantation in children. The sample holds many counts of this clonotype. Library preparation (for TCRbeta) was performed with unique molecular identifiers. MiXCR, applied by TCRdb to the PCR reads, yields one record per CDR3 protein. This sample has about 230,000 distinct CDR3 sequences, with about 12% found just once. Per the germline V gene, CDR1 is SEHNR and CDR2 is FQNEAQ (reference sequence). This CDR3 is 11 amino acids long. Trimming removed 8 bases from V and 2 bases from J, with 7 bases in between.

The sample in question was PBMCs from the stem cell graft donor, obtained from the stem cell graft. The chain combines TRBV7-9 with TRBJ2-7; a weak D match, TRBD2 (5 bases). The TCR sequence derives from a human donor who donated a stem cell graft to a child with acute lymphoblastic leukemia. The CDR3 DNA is TGTGCCAGCGAGGGTACCTACGAGCAGTACTTC. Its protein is CASEGTYEQYF.